This record concerns one T cell receptor beta chain sequence. The record originates from a study of shared clonotypes between healthy human individuals. Trimming shortened V by 3 bases and J by 0 bases, and 16 bases separated the two germline ends. This CDR3 spans 17 amino acids. The germline gives CDR1 SGHRS, CDR2 YFSETQ. Assay used: immunoSEQ multiplex PCR; TCRdb lists only in-frame clones, some missing. The sample has hundreds of thousands of clones; around 78% are singletons. The chain is built from TRBV5-1 and TRBJ2-1; TRBD2 might be the D (6 bases). The TCR comes from a middle-aged woman in good health. Some clones in this sample may be carry-over from other donors' samples. Material: PBMCs. The DNA of the CDR3 is TGCGCCAGCAGCTATTACCCTGGGACTCTCTCCTACAATGAGCAGTTCTTC. Translated, it gives CASSYYPGTLSYNEQFF.